In its sample, the clone carrying this T cell receptor (beta chain) was seen many times. Its matching antigen is unknown. The data were obtained in a study of T cells in Graves' hyperthyroidism and ophthalmopathy. Overall study: Peripheral blood was drawn at first diagnosis, prior to all treatment. Findings and limits, study-wide: Most thyroid-expanded clonotypes above 0.001 were also found in blood.

Germline CDR1 reads SGHAT; CDR2 reads FQNNGV. V lost 0 bases, J lost 3 bases, and 9 bases lay in between. CDR3 length equals 15 residues. TCR beta CDR3 region amplification was performed from RNA transcripts. HTBI primers were employed in a first-round RT-PCR of the TCR CDR3. TCRdb passed the multiplex PCR reads through MiXCR, listing each CDR3 protein once. The sample carries over 350,000 distinct CDR3 sequences, over 11% recorded once. Patients were excluded because of uncontrolled infection, other autoimmune disease, pregnancy or lactation. The PBMCs were taken from around 9.1 ml of fresh peripheral blood.

The sample taken for sequencing was blood. This receptor was taken from a man between 50 and 59 years old with Graves' ophthalmopathy. The chain carries TRBV11-2 and TRBJ1-5, with D possibly being TRBD1 (5 bases). CDR3 coding DNA: TGTGCCAGCAGCTTAGATCAGGGAATCAATCAGCCCCAGCATTTT. Its protein is CASSLDQGINQPQHF.